The entry that follows covers one T cell receptor (beta chain) sequence. These data originate in a study of blood T cell repertoires in COVID-19. Study context: Sources were T cells, B-cell-depleted T cells, or PBMCs; the material itself was cDNA or gDNA.

The CDR3 extends over 16 amino acids. Trimming removed 0 bases at V and 3 bases at J, with 14 bases between. CDR1 MGHRA and CDR2 YSYEKL come from the germline V gene. Profiled with immunoSEQ multiplex PCR; TCRdb holds only in-frame clones, not every one. This table holds a few hundred thousand clones, roughly 85% found once. The chain combines TRBV4-1 with TRBJ1-2, with D possibly matching TRBD1 (5 bases). The sample comprised peripheral blood. The receptor comes from a woman aged 18-29 years with acute or convalescent COVID-19. The DNA for the CDR3 is TGCGCCAGCAGCCAAGATCTAGGGCGGGGCGACTATGGCTACACCTTC. Translation: CASSQDLGRGDYGYTF.